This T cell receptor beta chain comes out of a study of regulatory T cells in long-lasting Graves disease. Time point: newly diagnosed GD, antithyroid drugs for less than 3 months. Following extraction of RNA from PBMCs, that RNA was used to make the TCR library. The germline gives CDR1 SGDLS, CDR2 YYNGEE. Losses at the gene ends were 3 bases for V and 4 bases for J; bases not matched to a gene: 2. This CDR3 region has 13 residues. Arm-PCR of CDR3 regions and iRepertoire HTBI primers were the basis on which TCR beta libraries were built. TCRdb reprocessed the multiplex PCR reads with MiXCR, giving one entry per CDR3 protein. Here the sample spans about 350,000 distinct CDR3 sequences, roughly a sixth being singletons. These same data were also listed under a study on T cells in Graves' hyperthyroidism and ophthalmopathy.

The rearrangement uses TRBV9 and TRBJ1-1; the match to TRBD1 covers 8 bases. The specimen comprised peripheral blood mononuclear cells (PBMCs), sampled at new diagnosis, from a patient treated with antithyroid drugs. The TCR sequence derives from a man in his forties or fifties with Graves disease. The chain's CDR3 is CASSAGQGTEAFF. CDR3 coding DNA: TGTGCCAGCAGCGCCGGACAGGGCACTGAAGCTTTCTTT.